This T cell receptor beta chain is from a study of blood T cells in healthy people across ages. Primed by a sample-barcoded 5' primer and a J-beta primer mix, a second PCR proceeded for roughly 7 to 11 cycles. Each single sample gave us at least 2.5 million CDR3-containing paired-end reads. TCRdb processed the 5' RACE reads anew with MiXCR; each CDR3 protein has one entry. The sample includes 650,000 to 800,000 distinct CDR3 sequences, 52% of them seen just once. Trimming pared 1 base from V and 2 bases from J, leaving 26 bases between. The CDR3 sequence is 20 residues long. Germline CDR1 and CDR2: SGHDN and FVKESK. The sample, approximately 11 milliliters of peripheral blood, was drawn from each donor.

Sequenced: blood. The V call is TRBV14, the J call TRBJ2-5; the D gene could be TRBD1 or TRBD2 (5 bases each). The receptor was isolated from a woman older than 75 in good health. CDR3 sequence: CASSQAIRDRKVILQETQYF. The CDR3 nucleotides are TGTGCCAGCAGCCAAGCAATCCGGGACCGAAAAGTCATCCTACAAGAGACCCAGTACTTC.